This TCR beta chain was sequenced in a study of regulatory T cells in long-lasting Graves disease. According to the study, TCR beta libraries were built with iRepertoire HTBI primers and CDR3-region Arm-PCR. One entry per CDR3 protein results from TCRdb running MiXCR on the multiplex PCR reads. The data show about 450,000 distinct CDR3 sequences, with around 13% seen just once and roughly a sixth held by the top ten. Described time point: newly diagnosed GD, antithyroid drugs for less than 3 months. TCR sequences were obtained from RNA taken from PBMCs. Into tubes containing EDTA, nine milliliters of peripheral blood were drawn. Germline assignment: CDR1 SGHTA and CDR2 FQGNSA. Trimming took off 1 base at V and 1 base at J, with 7 bases between the two ends. The CDR3 is 14 residues long. These data also featured in a second study, about T cells in Graves' hyperthyroidism and ophthalmopathy. That paper adds: Clinical symptoms, serum thyroxine and TRAb, thyroid ultrasound and orbital computed tomography together formed the diagnostic basis. TCR CDR3 regions were first amplified by RT-PCR with HTBI primers. With a median lead of roughly 6.2 months before onset, the model predicted ophthalmopathy.

The clonotype comes from a woman between 50 and 59 years old with Graves disease. The source material was peripheral blood mononuclear cells (PBMCs), sampled at new diagnosis, from a patient treated with antithyroid drugs. This rearrangement joins TRBV7-2 to TRBJ1-1; D is ambiguous. CDR3 sequence: CASSLDLTNTEAFF. CDR3 DNA sequence: TGTGCCAGCAGCTTAGACCTTACGAACACTGAAGCTTTCTTT.